This T cell receptor beta chain was recovered during a study of blood T cell repertoires in COVID-19. This CDR3 has 11 residues. V lost 3 bases and J lost 3, with 4 bases in between. CDR1 SQVTM and CDR2 ANQGSEA come from the germline V gene. As handled by the study authors: For nucleated cells, counts were estimated from reference gene primer amplification. Repertoires were generated with immunoSEQ multiplex PCR, while TCRdb's copy carries only in-frame clones and drops some. V and J calls plus clone size are reproduced from that table; the DNA served to infer D and trimming. The table shows about 220,000 clones, with around 81% occurring only once.

Sequencing was done on a sample of peripheral blood. The rearrangement uses TRBV29-1 and TRBJ2-3; D gene uncertain. This clonotype originated in a human donor in a cohort sampled during active COVID-19. The CDR3 DNA reads TGCAGCGTTGACCCAACAGATACGCAGTATTTT. This codes for CSVDPTDTQYF.